This TCR beta chain was profiled in a study of blood T cell repertoires in COVID-19. Study-level information: COVID-19 samples, acute and convalescent, were from the United States, Italy and Spain.

Original processing notes: Nucleated cell number was recorded as an estimate derived from reference gene primer amplification. Some clones are missing from TCRdb's copy, which holds only in-frame ones; the method was immunoSEQ multiplex PCR. V and J calls and clone size are copied from that table; D and trimming were computed from the DNA. The repertoire consists of about 110,000 clones, with over 70% occurring once and the leading ten covering about 1%. The sample consisted of peripheral blood. The clonotype comes from a human donor with acute or convalescent COVID-19. The donor label of this sample is uncertain.

As DNA, the CDR3 is TGTGCCAGCAGCTTAAAGGGGACAGGGGGCGGCTACACCTTC. It yields the protein CASSLKGTGGGYTF. This chain connects TRBV7-2 to TRBJ1-2, with 12 bases aligning to TRBD1. There are 14 residues in the CDR3. V shed 2 bases and J 8 bases; nucleotides not matched to a gene: 3. The germline V gene encodes CDR1 SGHTA and CDR2 FQGNSA.